This paragraph covers one T cell receptor beta chain sequence. This clonotype has at least ten counts. The antigen it recognizes is unknown. Base qualities are not at hand, and no much larger clone is one base apart. These data belong to a study of T cell repertoires in cytomegalovirus infection (dated by TCRdb to about 2019). Regarding the research as a whole: The HLA type of each donor mattered for the analysis, because public TCR beta signatures pointed to carriage of CMV infection along with the matching HLA type.

Broader findings and caveats from the paper: The ex vivo response was dominated by HLA-C-restricted CMV-specific TCR beta clonotypes, which also provided the single most frequent clonotype in two of eight donors. In both this cohort and an independent approximately 350-donor cohort, the cumulative frequency of public TCR beta family members distinguished carriers of CMV infection plus the relevant HLA type.

Sequencer: Illumina HiSeq 1500. The raw public data were reprocessed by TCRdb itself: fastp quality trimming at Q25, MiXCR clonotype calling, in-frame beta chains only. Rows merge per CDR3 protein into single entries with the most common DNA and genes. In all, the sample holds 200,000 to 300,000 distinct CDR3 sequences, and roughly 10% of those were seen once. The biggest ten clones account for around 15% of the sample. Trimming leaves V shorter by 5 bases and J shorter by 11 bases, with the junction holding 7 bases beyond the gene matches. CDR1 and CDR2 were assigned from the germline V gene as SGHTA and FQGNSA. Including the terminal cysteine and phenylalanine, the CDR3 comprises 12 residues. Just the 36-base CDR3 DNA is kept, in frame starting at base 1.

The chain couples TRBV7-2 to TRBJ1-1; TRBD1 fits 8 bases in the junction. The receptor was isolated from a human donor in good health (CMV status not recorded). Some clones in this sample may be carry-over from other donors' samples. The sequenced sample consisted of PBMCs. CDR3 reads: CASSRTGITAFF. The DNA is as follows: TGTGCCAGCAGCCGGACAGGGATCACGGCTTTCTTT.